The 28 T cell receptor beta chains below come from one sample, sequenced in a study of blood T cell repertoires in COVID-19. The data were produced by immunoSEQ multiplex PCR, yet TCRdb's version contains in-frame clones alone and is incomplete. The sample contains some 330,000 clones, roughly 87% of which appear only once. The material sequenced was PBMCs or T cells enriched from blood (not recorded which). These TCRs come from a woman aged 45-60 years who had recovered from COVID-19.

The V gene is TRBV5-8, the J gene TRBJ1-6; D is undetermined. The germline CDR1 and CDR2 sequences are SGHTS and YDEGEE. Trimming took off 0 bases at V and 15 bases at J, with 4 bases between the two ends. This CDR3 is built from 10 residues. The CDR3 DNA reads TGTGCCAGCAGCTTGGAGCTCCTCCACTTT. Translation: CASSLELLHF.

The rearrangement uses TRBV5-1 and TRBJ2-2, with 12 bases lining up with TRBD2. This CDR3 is built from 18 residues. In germline, CDR1 is SGHRS, CDR2 YFSETQ. With V trimmed by 3 bases and J by 0 bases, 6 bases remained unmatched. CDR3 DNA: TGCGCCAGCAGCTCACCCACTAGCGGGAGGACGAACACCGGGGAGCTGTTTTTT. It specifies CASSSPTSGRTNTGELFF.

V usage is TRBV18 and J usage is TRBJ2-2, with TRBD2 as a possible D gene (5 bases). Germline lookup yields CDR1 KGHSH and CDR2 LQKENI. V lost 3 bases, J lost 4 bases, and 15 bases lay in between. This CDR3 has 16 residues. The DNA of the CDR3 is TGTGCCAGCTCACCCCTAAAGGGAGTGGGCACCGGGGAGCTGTTTTTT. Its translation is CASSPLKGVGTGELFF.

This sequence joins TRBV27 and TRBJ2-3; possible D gene TRBD1, 7 bases. Trimming removed 6 bases from V and 6 bases from J, with 13 bases in between. CDR3 length: 13 amino acids. Germline assignment: CDR1 MNHEY and CDR2 SMNVEV (reference sequence). CDR3 residues: CASRTTGRDTQYF. The CDR3 nucleotides are TGTGCCAGCAGAACGACAGGGAGGGATACGCAGTATTTT.

The gene calls are TRBV30 and TRBJ1-4; a possible D gene is TRBD1 (5 bases). In germline, CDR1 is GTSNPN, CDR2 SVGIG (reference sequence). The CDR3 has 13 amino acids. V was trimmed by 5 bases and J by 4 bases, leaving 11 bases between them. Written as DNA, the CDR3 is TGTGCCTGGGGCGGACAAGTTAATGAAAAACTGTTTTTT. It encodes CAWGGQVNEKLFF.

The V gene is TRBV9, the J gene TRBJ1-6, with TRBD1 matching 7 bases. Trimming cost V 2 bases and J 6 bases; bases outside gene matches: 5. This CDR3 spans 15 amino acids. Germline-derived CDR1 and CDR2 are SGDLS and YYNGEE. CDR3 bases: TGTGCCAGCAGCGTTATCGGACAGGTTAATTCACCCCTCCACTTT. Its translation is CASSVIGQVNSPLHF.

The chain recombines TRBV5-4 with TRBJ2-3; 10 bases line up with TRBD1. J was trimmed by 2 bases and V by 2 bases; bases with no gene match: 5. The germline CDR1 and CDR2 sequences are SGHNT and YYREEE (reference sequence). The CDR3 contains 16 residues. The CDR3 loop is CASSFPGQGITDTQYF. The CDR3, as DNA: TGTGCCAGCAGCTTTCCGGGACAGGGGATCACAGATACGCAGTATTTT.

V gene TRBV2 combines with J gene TRBJ1-5, with a possible D match to TRBD1 (6 bases). The germline V gene encodes CDR1 SNHLY and CDR2 FYNNEI. Trimming cost V 6 bases and J 1 base, with 16 bases left between them. The CDR3 length is 16 residues. The CDR3 DNA follows: TGTGCCAGCAGGGCTCGGGGGGCTGAGAGCAATCAGCCCCAGCATTTT. Its protein is CASRARGAESNQPQHF.

The chain carries TRBV6-5 and TRBJ1-6; D gene ambiguous. The germline V and J ends were trimmed by 10 bases and 9 bases, with 16 bases remaining between them. The CDR3 contains 13 residues. Germline V gives CDR1 MNHEY, CDR2 SVGAGI. The CDR3 loop reads CATSWADRSPLHF. As DNA, the CDR3 is TGTGCCACCAGCTGGGCAGACCGTTCACCCCTCCACTTT.

This chain links TRBV7-2 with TRBJ2-1, with 12 bases matching TRBD2. CDR1 and CDR2 from the germline V gene are SGHTA and FQGNSA. The CDR3 runs 16 residues. The J segment lost 9 bases and the V segment lost 7 bases, leaving 13 bases of the junction unmatched. CDR3 in DNA: TGTGCCAGCACCGAGAGCCCTAGCGGGGGGGCAGCTGAGCAGTTCTTC. Encoded protein: CASTESPSGGAAEQFF. Combining the CDR3 with reference TRBV7-2 and TRBJ2-1 gives the whole variable domain GAGVSQSPSNKVTEKGKDVELRCDPISGHTALYWYRQSLGQGLEFLIYFQGNSAPDKSGLPSDRFSAERTGGSVSTLTIQRTQQEDSAVYLCASTESPSGGAAEQFFGPGTRLTVL.

The V gene is TRBV27, the J gene TRBJ1-5; unclear D gene. CDR1 and CDR2 (germline): MNHEY, SMNVEV (reference sequence). The CDR3 covers 13 residues. The V end lost 8 bases, the J end lost 7 bases, and 15 bases lay between the germline ends. Here the CDR3 DNA reads TGTGCCAGCGGCCCGCCCCCAGGACAGCCCCAGCATTTT. Translated: CASGPPPGQPQHF.

The chain uses TRBV18 and TRBJ2-4, with TRBD2 matching 14 bases. The V gene's germline CDR1 is KGHSH and CDR2 LQKENI. The J segment lost 0 bases and the V segment lost 6 bases, leaving 7 bases of the junction unmatched. The CDR3 runs to 18 residues. The CDR3 sequence is CASSLGLAGALAKNIQYF. CDR3 coding DNA: TGTGCCAGCTCCCTGGGACTAGCGGGGGCCCTAGCCAAAAACATTCAGTACTTC.

The chain employs TRBV7-8 and TRBJ1-3; 8 nucleotides match TRBD1. From germline, CDR1 is SGHVS and CDR2 FQNEAQ. CDR3 length: 16 residues. The junction had 9 bases not matched to a gene; V was cut back by 3 bases and J by 5 bases. CDR3 sequence reads: CASSFKTTGGRNTIYF. Here the CDR3 DNA reads TGTGCCAGCAGCTTCAAAACAACAGGGGGAAGAAACACCATATATTTT.

The chain joins TRBV9 to TRBJ2-2; 7 bases agree with TRBD2. The trim removed 4 bases at V and 1 base at J, leaving 1 base unmatched. This CDR3 comprises 14 residues. Germline assignment: CDR1 SGDLS and CDR2 YYNGEE. The CDR3 nucleotides read TGTGCCAGCAGCCGGGGGGTGAACACCGGGGAGCTGTTTTTT. It codes for CASSRGVNTGELFF.

The CDR3 region has the DNA TGTGCCAGCAGCTTAGTCGTCGGCAGGTGGAACACTGAAGCTTTCTTT. It specifies CASSLVVGRWNTEAFF. The chain recombines TRBV7-2 with TRBJ1-1; D uncertain. V was pared by 1 base and J by 1 base, with 13 bases between. CDR1 is SGHTA and CDR2 is FQGNSA in the germline V gene. The CDR3 has 16 amino acids.

The chain has TRBV6-5 and TRBJ2-1, with 7 bases fitting TRBD1. Germline V CDR1 and CDR2: MNHEY, SVGAGI. J gave up 8 bases and V 1 base, and 2 bases lay outside the gene matches. The CDR3 has 13 residues. DNA for the CDR3: TGTGCCAGCAGTTACTTAACAGGGGATGAGCAGTTCTTC. Its translation is CASSYLTGDEQFF.

The chain employs TRBV15 and TRBJ1-6; 7 bases are a match to TRBD1. The germline CDR1 and CDR2 sequences are LNHNV and YYDKDF (reference sequence). The CDR3 has 14 residues. J was trimmed by 10 bases and V by 2 bases; bases with no gene match: 5. Written as DNA, the CDR3 is TGTGCCACCAGCAGACAGGGGGAAGGATCACCCCTCCACTTT. Its translation: CATSRQGEGSPLHF.

The DNA for the CDR3 is TGTGCCAGCTCACAACGGGACTCGTCTGCGTCTGAGCAGTTCTTC. Its protein product is CASSQRDSSASEQFF. The V gene is TRBV18, the J gene TRBJ2-1, with D possibly being TRBD2 (6 bases). The CDR3 is 15 amino acids. V was clipped by 4 bases and J by 9 bases, with 19 bases between them. CDR1 and CDR2 from the germline V gene are KGHSH and LQKENI.

This clone showed up just a few times. The chain joins TRBV2 to TRBJ2-7, with D perhaps TRBD1 (6 bases). Germline-derived CDR1 and CDR2 are SNHLY and FYNNEI. The V gene lost 4 bases and the J gene lost 2 bases, with 12 bases spanning the gap. This CDR3 is built from 14 residues. CDR3: CASSGQGRTYEQYF. CDR3 DNA: TGTGCCAGCAGTGGCCAGGGGCGGACCTACGAGCAGTACTTC.

The chain recombines TRBV30 with TRBJ2-5; 9 nucleotides agree with TRBD2. Germline loops: CDR1 GTSNPN, CDR2 SVGIG (reference sequence). Trimming took 4 bases from V and 12 from J; bases not matched to a gene: 9. The CDR3 spans 12 residues. In DNA form, the CDR3 reads TGTGCCTGGAAGGGTAGCGGGGGAGGGGAGTACTTC. Encoded protein: CAWKGSGGGEYF.

The chain combines TRBV9 with TRBJ1-5, with D unclear. The CDR3 covers 15 residues. Germline CDR1 reads SGDLS; CDR2 reads YYNGEE. The ends were cut back, 2 bases at V and 3 bases at J, with 12 bases in the middle. Here the CDR3 reads CASSVEGGLNQPQHF. In nucleotides, the CDR3 is TGTGCCAGCAGCGTGGAAGGCGGACTCAATCAGCCCCAGCATTTT.

This clone has just a few counts. The V and J genes are TRBV6-8 and TRBJ1-4, with TRBD1 matching 8 bases. CDR3 length: 22 residues. V shed 0 bases, J shed 4 bases, and the junction held 22 bases outside the gene matches. The germline gives CDR1 MNHGY, CDR2 SAAAGT. The CDR3 DNA is TGTGCCAGCAGTTACTCGATCGGAACGAGACAGGGGCGTCTAACACATAATGAAAAACTGTTTTTT. This codes for CASSYSIGTRQGRLTHNEKLFF.

The V and J genes are TRBV19 and TRBJ1-2; unclear D gene. The germline V gene has CDR1 LNHDA and CDR2 SQIVND (reference sequence). The CDR3 runs 14 residues. The V end was cut by 10 bases, the J end by 2 bases, with 17 bases between. The CDR3 loop reads CATDTHTPNYGYTF. In DNA, the CDR3 is TGTGCCACCGACACGCACACCCCAAACTATGGCTACACCTTC.

The chain recombines TRBV27 with TRBJ1-6; D is undetermined. CDR1 MNHEY and CDR2 SMNVEV come from the germline V gene (reference sequence). The CDR3 length is 15 residues. V lost 3 bases to trimming and J lost 3 bases, with 9 bases between them. DNA for the CDR3: TGTGCCAGCAGTTTGCAGTTTCACTATAATTCACCCCTCCACTTT. Translated: CASSLQFHYNSPLHF.

The chain has TRBV4-2 and TRBJ2-7; 8 bases line up with TRBD1. Germline V gene sequence: CDR1 LGHNA, CDR2 YNFKEQ. V shed 4 bases, J shed 1 base, and the junction held 3 bases outside the gene matches. The CDR3 runs to 14 residues. CDR3 sequence (DNA): TGTGCCAGCAGCCGCGGGACAGGATCCTACGAGCAGTACTTC. Protein product: CASSRGTGSYEQYF.

This clone was found a few times. The CDR3 reads CASSLASGFNTEAFF. The CDR3 DNA follows: TGCGCCAGCAGCTTGGCCTCAGGGTTTAACACTGAAGCTTTCTTT. The chain uses TRBV5-1 and TRBJ1-1; tentative D call: TRBD1 (5 bases). Per germline, CDR1 SGHRS and CDR2 YFSETQ. Between the trimmed V and J ends, which lost 0 bases and 2 bases, there was a span of 11 bases. The CDR3 consists of 15 residues.

J is TRBJ2-2 and V is TRBV11-2; 7 bases agree with TRBD1. V was clipped by 5 bases and J by 5 bases; unmatched bases: 8. The CDR3 runs 15 residues. The germline V gene has CDR1 SGHAT and CDR2 FQNNGV. The CDR3 loop is CASSQDRVGTGELFF. Here the CDR3 DNA reads TGTGCCAGCAGCCAAGACAGGGTAGGAACCGGGGAGCTGTTTTTT.

This sequence joins TRBV10-3 and TRBJ1-2, with TRBD1 as a possible D gene (6 bases). In germline, CDR1 is ENHRY, CDR2 SYGVKD. The CDR3 sequence is 15 residues long. V lost 10 bases and J lost 5, with 23 bases in between. CDR3 nucleotide sequence: TGTGCCACCTGCGAAGGGGGAGGGGTTAATTATGGCTACACCTTC. The encoded protein is CATCEGGGVNYGYTF.